This T cell receptor (beta chain) was found in a study of blood T cells in healthy people across ages. In the study overall: Every two T cells gave about one barcoded beta molecule via template switching. Points from the study as a whole: The recorded TCR beta diversity per million T cells decreased in a roughly linear manner with age.

This clonotype showed up just a few times. Its antigen is currently unknown. This CDR3 has 14 residues. V was trimmed by 5 bases and J by 3 bases, leaving 11 bases between them. CDR1 is MNHEY and CDR2 is SMNVEV in the germline V gene (reference sequence). A sample-barcoded 5' primer and a J-beta primer mix were used in a second PCR of about 7 to 12 cycles. A template-switch adaptor with 12 random nucleotides tagged each cDNA molecule. TCRdb itself ran the 5' RACE reads through MiXCR, one entry per CDR3 protein. The sample consists of around 710,000 distinct CDR3 sequences, around 46% of them appearing once.

The chain recombines TRBV27 with TRBJ2-1; D possibly corresponds to TRBD1 (5 bases). The sequenced sample consisted of blood. The sequence was obtained from an older woman in good health. DNA for the CDR3: TGTGCCAGCAGTCATAACAGGATCTACAATGAGCAGTTCTTC. Its protein is CASSHNRIYNEQFF.